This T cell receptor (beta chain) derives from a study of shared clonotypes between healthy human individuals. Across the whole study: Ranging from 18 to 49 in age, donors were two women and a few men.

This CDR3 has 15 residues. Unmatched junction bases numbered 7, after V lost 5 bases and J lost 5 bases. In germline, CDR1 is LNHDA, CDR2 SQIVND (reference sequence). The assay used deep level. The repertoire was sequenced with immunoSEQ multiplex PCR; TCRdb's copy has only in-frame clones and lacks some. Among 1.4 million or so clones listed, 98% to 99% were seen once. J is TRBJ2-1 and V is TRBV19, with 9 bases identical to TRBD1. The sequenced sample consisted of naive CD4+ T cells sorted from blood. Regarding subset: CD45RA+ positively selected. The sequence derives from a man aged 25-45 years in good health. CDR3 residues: CASSRTGATNNEQFF. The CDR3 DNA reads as TGTGCCAGTAGTCGGACAGGGGCGACTAACAATGAGCAGTTCTTC. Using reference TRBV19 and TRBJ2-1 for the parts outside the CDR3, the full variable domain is DGGITQSPKYLFRKEGQNVTLSCEQNLNHDAMYWYRQDPGQGLRLIYYSQIVNDFQKGDIAEGYSVSREKKESFPLTVTSAQKNPTAFYLCASSRTGATNNEQFFGPGTRLTVL.